Sequencing of this T cell receptor beta chain was carried out in a study of blood T cell repertoires in COVID-19. Study-wide background: COVID-19 samples from acute and convalescent phases originated in the United States, Italy and Spain. T cells, B-cell-depleted T cells, or PBMCs provided the cDNA or gDNA that served as material.

This clone was seen only once. Per the original methods: Amplified reference gene primers provided the basis for estimating nucleated cell counts. Generated by immunoSEQ multiplex PCR, the TCRdb table keeps only in-frame clones and is missing some. The D gene and trimming were derived from the DNA, and the V and J assignments and clone size from that table. Here the sample spans approximately 85,000 clones, around 89% being singletons. CDR3 size: 16 residues. Germline loops: CDR1 KGHSH, CDR2 LQKENI. V lost 3 bases and J 2 bases, leaving 16 bases between the germline ends. What was sequenced was peripheral blood. The TCR sequence derives from a woman older than 75 with active or convalescent COVID-19. V gene TRBV18 combines with J gene TRBJ1-1, with TRBD1 as a possible D gene (5 bases). CDR3 nucleotides: TGTGCCAGCTCACCTGGTCCTTTGGGGGGTAACACTGAAGCTTTCTTT. Amino acids: CASSPGPLGGNTEAFF.